Shown below are 24 T cell receptor beta chains from a single sample sequenced in a study of T cell responses to AZD1222 COVID-19 vaccine. Sequenced by immunoSEQ multiplex PCR; TCRdb stores in-frame clones only, minus some. The sample holds tens of thousands of clones, 88% seen once. The source was peripheral blood, collected on day 0 of AZD1222 vaccination. These receptors were taken from an adult in good health.

This chain joins TRBV9 and TRBJ1-4; the D is unclear. Trimming shortened V by 0 bases and J by 3 bases, and 12 bases separated the two germline ends. This CDR3 comprises 16 residues. Germline loops: CDR1 SGDLS, CDR2 YYNGEE. CDR3 sequence (DNA): TGTGCCAGCAGCGTAGGCCCGGTTACAGCTAATGAAAAACTGTTTTTT. This codes for CASSVGPVTANEKLFF.

This chain joins TRBV6-5 and TRBJ1-4; D is unresolved. Germline V gives CDR1 MNHEY, CDR2 SVGAGI. V was pared by 6 bases and J by 3 bases, with 8 bases between. This CDR3 has 13 residues. CDR3 coding DNA: TGTGCCAGCAGCTCAGTCCCTAATGAAAAACTGTTTTTT. It encodes CASSSVPNEKLFF.

The chain uses TRBV6-5 and TRBJ2-7, with D perhaps matching TRBD2 (5 bases). The CDR3 totals 14 residues. CDR1 is MNHEY, CDR2 SVGAGI, per germline. The V and J ends lost 0 bases and 3 bases respectively, with 9 bases between them. The CDR3 is CASSYSAGDYEQYF. DNA of the CDR3: TGTGCCAGCAGTTACTCGGCCGGGGACTACGAGCAGTACTTC.

V usage is TRBV3-1 (or the pseudogene TRBV3-2) and J usage is TRBJ2-7, with 11 bases lining up with TRBD1. The CDR3 has 14 residues. After removal of 1 base from V and 6 bases from J, the junction contained 2 bases not matched to a gene. Germline V gene sequence: CDR1 LGHDT, CDR2 YNNKEL (reference sequence). The CDR3 protein is CASSQGTGGLEQYF. CDR3 DNA: TGTGCCAGCAGCCAAGGGACAGGGGGCCTCGAGCAGTACTTC.

The rearrangement links TRBV9 to TRBJ1-5; tentatively, D is TRBD1 (6 bases). The CDR3 spans 15 residues. CDR1 SGDLS and CDR2 YYNGEE come from the germline V gene. V was trimmed by 0 bases and J by 2 bases, leaving 9 bases between them. The CDR3 sequence: CASSVDPGGNQPQHF. CDR3 nucleotides: TGTGCCAGCAGCGTAGACCCAGGGGGCAATCAGCCCCAGCATTTT.

The V call is TRBV4-1, the J call TRBJ2-4; D is perhaps TRBD2 (5 bases). The CDR3 consists of 15 residues. Trimming cost V 2 bases and J 3 bases, with 11 bases left between them. CDR1 is MGHRA and CDR2 is YSYEKL in the germline V gene. CDR3 residues: CASSQLPGFKNIQYF. The DNA of the CDR3 is TGCGCCAGCAGCCAATTGCCGGGGTTCAAAAACATTCAGTACTTC.

The chain couples TRBV5-4 to TRBJ1-2, with D uncertain. The germline V gene has CDR1 SGHNT and CDR2 YYREEE (reference sequence). The CDR3 has 13 residues. V was trimmed by 0 bases and J by 3 bases, leaving 6 bases between them. CDR3 residues: CASSLDSDYGYTF. The CDR3 DNA reads TGTGCCAGCAGCTTGGACAGCGACTATGGCTACACCTTC.

V is TRBV5-1 and J is TRBJ2-2; no firm D call. Germline V gene data show CDR1 as SGHRS and CDR2 as YFSETQ. V gave up 6 bases and J gave up 5 bases, with 14 bases separating them. The CDR3 contains 14 residues. CDR3 amino acids: CASKVRLGTGELFF. The CDR3 bases are TGCGCCAGCAAGGTCAGGTTAGGGACCGGGGAGCTGTTTTTT.

The CDR3 reads CASSPRVQSSYNEQFF. In DNA, the CDR3 is TGTGCCAGCAGCCCACGGGTCCAGAGCTCCTACAATGAGCAGTTCTTC. The chain recombines TRBV11-1 with TRBJ2-1, with D uncertain. The CDR3 sequence is 16 residues long. Germline lookup yields CDR1 SGHAT and CDR2 FQDESV (reference sequence). The ends were cut back, 5 bases at V and 0 bases at J, with 14 bases in the middle.

The chain combines TRBV3-1 (or the pseudogene TRBV3-2) with TRBJ1-2, with a possible D match to TRBD1 (5 bases). Germline-derived CDR1 and CDR2 are LGHDT and YNNKEL (reference sequence). V shed 4 bases and J shed 0 bases, with 12 bases lying between them. This CDR3 has 15 amino acids. CDR3 coding DNA: TGTGCCAGCAGCCGCCTAGGGGTCTCTAACTATGGCTACACCTTC. Translating it yields CASSRLGVSNYGYTF.

The rearrangement uses TRBV19 and TRBJ1-1, with D possibly being TRBD1 (6 bases). There are 15 residues in the CDR3. Germline values: CDR1 LNHDA, CDR2 SQIVND (reference sequence). The germline V and J ends were trimmed by 4 bases and 3 bases, with 15 bases remaining between them. DNA of the CDR3: TGTGCCAGTAGTACCCTGGACAGACCAGACACTGAAGCTTTCTTT. This translates into CASSTLDRPDTEAFF.

This chain links TRBV21-1 with TRBJ2-5. TRBV21-1 is labeled a pseudogene. This CDR3 comprises 16 residues. CDR3: CASSKEIEVAVETQYF. CDR3 DNA sequence: TGTGCCAGCAGCAAAGAGATAGAAGTTGCAGTGGAGACCCAGTACTTC.

The J gene is TRBJ2-1, the V gene TRBV27, with 9 nucleotides matching TRBD2. The CDR3 is made up of 16 amino acids. Trimming removed 4 bases from V and 7 bases from J; junction bases left unmatched: 11. Germline V CDR1 and CDR2: MNHEY, SMNVEV (reference sequence). In nucleotides, the CDR3 is TGTGCCAGCAGTTCCTTAGCGGGGGCCAATGGTAATGAGCAGTTCTTC. Translated, it gives CASSSLAGANGNEQFF.

Only one count was recorded for this clone. This chain joins TRBV7-9 and TRBJ2-2; D uncertain. Trimming took 4 bases from V and 1 from J, leaving 4 bases between them. The CDR3 is 13 residues long. Germline CDR1 SEHNR, CDR2 FQNEAQ (reference sequence). The CDR3 nucleotides are TGTGCCAGCAGCTCAGTGAACACCGGGGAGCTGTTTTTT. It translates to CASSSVNTGELFF.

Only one count was recorded for this clone. V usage is TRBV10-3 and J usage is TRBJ1-3, with D possibly TRBD1 on 5 matching bases. This CDR3 region has 15 residues. CDR1 ENHRY and CDR2 SYGVKD come from the germline V gene. V gave up 6 bases and J gave up 4 bases, with 16 bases separating them. The CDR3 reads CAISGSGDLGNTIYF. In DNA, the CDR3 is TGTGCCATCAGCGGATCGGGGGATCTGGGAAACACCATATATTTT.

The chain is built from TRBV5-1 and TRBJ1-1; maybe TRBD1 (5 bases). The CDR3 is 14 residues long. From germline, CDR1 is SGHRS and CDR2 YFSETQ. V was clipped by 0 bases and J by 4 bases, with 10 bases between them. The CDR3 bases are TGCGCCAGCAGCTTGGCCCAGGGCCGCACTGAAGCTTTCTTT. Translation gives CASSLAQGRTEAFF.

Worth noting for this clone: The same CDR3 can be traced to other DNA sequences in this sample. This chain uses TRBV29-1 with TRBJ1-2, with D unresolved. The CDR3 loop spans 13 amino acids. The V end lost 2 bases, the J end lost 4 bases, and 11 bases lay between the germline ends. Germline V gene lookup returns CDR1 SQVTM and CDR2 ANQGSEA. CDR3 DNA: TGCAGCGTTGAAACGGGTGGAGGCTATGGCTACACCTTC. It codes for CSVETGGGYGYTF.

The chain links TRBV7-2 to TRBJ2-7; D is perhaps TRBD1 (5 bases). V lost 3 bases and J lost 0, with 12 bases in between. There are 15 residues in the CDR3. Germline V lookup: CDR1 SGHTA, CDR2 FQGNSA. DNA of the CDR3: TGTGCCAGCAGCTTTTCTGGCAGGGACTCCTACGAGCAGTACTTC. The encoded protein is CASSFSGRDSYEQYF.

V usage is TRBV4-3 and J usage is TRBJ2-2; the D gene is possibly TRBD2 (6 bases). This CDR3 has 15 residues. Germline V gene data show CDR1 as LGHNA and CDR2 as YSLEER. The germline V and J ends were trimmed by 4 bases and 4 bases, with 13 bases remaining between them. CDR3 loop: CASSPGRPGTGELFF. DNA for the CDR3: TGCGCCAGCAGCCCCGGGAGACCCGGCACCGGGGAGCTGTTTTTT.

The DNA for the CDR3 is TGTGCCAGCAGCGTAGCGATAAGCTCCTACAATGAGCAGTTCTTC. The encoded protein is CASSVAISSYNEQFF. The gene calls are TRBV9 and TRBJ2-1; unclear D gene. CDR1 and CDR2 (germline): SGDLS, YYNGEE. V lost 0 bases to trimming and J lost 0 bases, with 7 bases between them. This CDR3 has 15 amino acids.

The chain is built from TRBV6-5 and TRBJ1-1, with 8 bases identical to TRBD1. Unmatched junction bases numbered 7, after V lost 6 bases and J lost 10 bases. The CDR3 sequence is 12 residues long. Germline values: CDR1 MNHEY, CDR2 SVGAGI. CDR3 sequence: CASSPTGGRAFF. The CDR3 nucleotides are TGTGCCAGCAGCCCCACAGGGGGGAGAGCTTTCTTT.

The sample holds one count of this clone. This chain links TRBV11-1 with TRBJ2-2; D is undetermined. The ends were cut back, 5 bases at V and 9 bases at J, with 10 bases in the middle. The CDR3 length is 12 residues. Looked up from germline, CDR1 is SGHAT and CDR2 is FQDESV (reference sequence). The DNA for the CDR3 is TGTGCCAGCAGCCGAAATCTCAGGGAGCTGTTTTTT. It yields the protein CASSRNLRELFF.

The rearrangement uses TRBV7-9 and TRBJ2-2; 8 nucleotides agree with TRBD2. There are 15 residues in the CDR3. Per germline, CDR1 SEHNR and CDR2 FQNEAQ (reference sequence). With V trimmed by 6 bases and J by 7 bases, 10 bases remained unmatched. The CDR3 loop is CASRSPTSDFGELFF. Written as DNA, the CDR3 is TGTGCCAGCAGGTCTCCGACTAGCGACTTCGGGGAGCTGTTTTTT.

The chain employs TRBV3-1 (or the pseudogene TRBV3-2) and TRBJ1-1; D is undetermined. V lost 0 bases to trimming and J lost 4 bases, with 6 bases between them. The CDR3 spans 13 residues. Per the germline V gene, CDR1 is LGHDT and CDR2 is YNNKEL (reference sequence). The DNA of the CDR3 is TGTGCCAGCAGCCAAGATATAAGCACTGAAGCTTTCTTT. Translated: CASSQDISTEAFF.